This T cell receptor beta chain was sequenced during a study of blood T cell repertoires in COVID-19. As for the study in general: Collection of acute and convalescent COVID-19 samples took place in the United States, Italy and Spain. The analysed material was cDNA or gDNA that came from T cells, B-cell-depleted T cells, or PBMCs.

Methods used by the authors: The assay estimated nucleated cells by amplifying reference gene primers. Only in-frame clones appear in the TCRdb table, and some are missing; sequencing was by immunoSEQ multiplex PCR. The DNA was the basis for D and trimming; V, J and clone size are from that table. The table shows 55,000 to 80,000 clones, with approximately 88% occurring only once. V lost 4 bases, J lost 8 bases, and 12 bases lay in between. This CDR3 contains 14 residues. The germline V gene encodes CDR1 MNHNY and CDR2 SVGAGI (reference sequence). The origin of this receptor is a woman aged 55-75 years with acute or convalescent COVID-19. Input material: peripheral blood. This chain joins TRBV6-6 and TRBJ1-6; D may be TRBD1 (6 bases). This CDR3 reads CASSSTGDDSPLHF. DNA for the CDR3: TGTGCCAGCAGTTCGACAGGAGACGATTCACCCCTCCACTTT.